This T cell receptor (beta chain) came from a study of siplizumab effects on memory and regulatory T cells. From germline, CDR1 is SGHDT and CDR2 YYEEEE. The CDR3 contains 13 residues. V was pared by 0 bases and J by 2 bases, with 6 bases between. TCRdb's copy holds only in-frame clones and misses some; the assay was immunoSEQ multiplex PCR. This table has over 85,000 clones, over 85% appearing once. The chain has TRBV5-6 and TRBJ2-7; D is ambiguous. This TCR derives from a human donor in good health. Specimen: CD8+ T cells sorted from blood. The CDR3 DNA sequence: TGTGCCAGCAGCTTGGTGTCAGCCTACGAGCAGTACTTC. It encodes CASSLVSAYEQYF.